The 11 T cell receptor beta chains presented below share a single source sample, sequenced in a study of T cell repertoires in cytomegalovirus infection. TCRdb re-derived calls from the reads in MiXCR, one entry per CDR3 protein. The data show some 700,000 distinct CDR3 sequences, with less than 40% seen just once and around 2.6% held by the top ten. Sequencing used PBMCs. Every receptor here comes from a human donor in good health (CMV status not recorded). Some clones in this sample may be carry-over from other donors' samples.

J is TRBJ2-3 and V is TRBV2, with 10 bases lining up with TRBD1. Losses at the gene ends were 8 bases for V and 0 bases for J; bases not matched to a gene: 2. This CDR3 is 14 amino acids long. Per the germline V gene, CDR1 is SNHLY and CDR2 is FYNNEI. The CDR3 nucleotides are TGTGCCAGCGGGACAGGGGCGAGCACAGATACGCAGTATTTT. Translated: CASGTGASTDTQYF. The full variable domain, in which reference TRBV2 and TRBJ2-3 provide the parts outside the CDR3, is EPEVTQTPSHQVTQMGQEVILRCVPISNHLYFYWYRQILGQKVEFLVSFYNNEISEKSEIFDDQFSVERPDGSNFTLKIRSTKLEDSAMYFCASGTGASTDTQYFGPGTRLTVL.

This clonotype was seen a handful of times. The CDR3 region is CASSSGGFYTDTQYF. The CDR3 DNA sequence: TGTGCCAGCAGTTCGGGGGGGTTCTACACAGATACGCAGTATTTT. The rearrangement uses TRBV12-3 or TRBV12-4 and TRBJ2-3; 8 positions match TRBD2. V gave up 4 bases and J gave up 2 bases; unmatched junction bases: 5. The CDR3 has 15 amino acids.

This clonotype was seen ten or more times. This rearrangement joins TRBV7-2 to TRBJ1-5; D unresolved. Trimming took off 5 bases at V and 3 bases at J, with 8 bases between the two ends. CDR1 is SGHTA and CDR2 is FQGNSA in the germline V gene. This CDR3 is built from 13 residues. This CDR3 is CASSPNINQPQHF. The CDR3 bases are TGTGCCAGCAGCCCCAACATCAATCAGCCCCAGCATTTT.

V is TRBV7-8 and J is TRBJ2-5; the D gene is possibly TRBD2 (6 bases). Trimming took 6 bases from V and 5 from J, leaving 22 bases between them. Germline V gives CDR1 SGHVS, CDR2 FQNEAQ. This CDR3 contains 16 residues. CDR3 region: CASSENRGAGRETQYF. Here the CDR3 DNA reads TGTGCCAGCAGTGAGAACCGGGGCGCGGGGCGGGAGACCCAGTACTTC.

This chain uses TRBV28 with TRBJ1-2; TRBD1 agrees at 7 bases. The germline gives CDR1 MDHEN, CDR2 SYDVKM. V gave up 4 bases and J gave up 4 bases; unmatched junction bases: 6. The CDR3 extends over 14 amino acids. Here the CDR3 DNA reads TGTGCCAGCAGTTCCGTCGACAGGGCCTATGGCTACACCTTC. Translation gives CASSSVDRAYGYTF.

This clonotype was seen only a few times. The V gene is TRBV6-1, the J gene TRBJ2-5, with D possibly being TRBD1 (7 bases). Trimming took 3 bases from V and 12 from J, leaving 14 bases between them. Germline-derived CDR1 and CDR2 are MNHNS and SASEGT. The CDR3 is 12 residues long. The CDR3 region has the DNA TGTGCCAGCAGTGAGGACCTCAGGGGGGAGTACTTC. Encoded protein: CASSEDLRGEYF.

This clonotype was counted only a few times. The V call is TRBV7-9, the J call TRBJ2-5, with 7 bases lining up with TRBD1. From germline, CDR1 is SEHNR and CDR2 FQNEAQ (reference sequence). The CDR3 consists of 18 residues. V lost 1 base to trimming and J lost 4 bases; unmatched junction nucleotides: 15. CDR3 region: CASSLVEALTGNVETQYF. The CDR3 DNA follows: TGTGCCAGCAGCTTAGTCGAGGCTCTGACAGGGAATGTAGAGACCCAGTACTTC.

This clonotype was seen only a few times. The V call is TRBV7-6, the J call TRBJ2-3; 9 bases match TRBD1. V was clipped by 4 bases and J by 4 bases; unmatched bases: 15. This CDR3 region has 18 residues. The germline V gene has CDR1 SGHVS and CDR2 FNYEAQ. The chain's CDR3 is CASSSTRFRDRDPDTQYF. CDR3 sequence (DNA): TGTGCCAGCAGCTCAACTCGATTCCGGGACAGGGACCCAGATACGCAGTATTTT. Based on the CDR3 plus reference TRBV7-6 and TRBJ2-3, the full variable domain is GAGVSQSPRYKVTKRGQDVALRCDPISGHVSLYWYRQALGQGPEFLTYFNYEAQQDKSGLPNDRFSAERPEGSISTLTIQRTEQRDSAMYRCASSSTRFRDRDPDTQYFGPGTRLTVL.

This chain joins TRBV6-4 and TRBJ2-1; 7 bases are shared with TRBD1. Germline-derived CDR1 and CDR2 are MRHNA and SNTAGT. V gave up 6 bases and J gave up 7 bases; unmatched junction bases: 9. The CDR3 is 14 amino acids. CDR3 loop: CASRQTGNNNEQFF. CDR3 in DNA: TGTGCCAGCAGGCAGACAGGGAATAATAATGAGCAGTTCTTC.

V gene TRBV4-1 combines with J gene TRBJ2-2; D is unresolved. CDR1 and CDR2 from the germline V gene are MGHRA and YSYEKL. Trimming shortened V by 0 bases and J by 8 bases, and 10 bases separated the two germline ends. This CDR3 contains 14 residues. This chain's CDR3 is CASSQDLTIGELFF. The DNA for the CDR3 is TGCGCCAGCAGCCAAGATTTGACGATTGGGGAGCTGTTTTTT.

There are many counts of this clonotype. This chain links TRBV7-6 with TRBJ1-2; D remains unclear. Germline V gene data show CDR1 as SGHVS and CDR2 as FNYEAQ. Trimming removed 5 bases from V and 0 bases from J, with 16 bases in between. CDR3 length: 16 amino acids. The CDR3 DNA reads as TGTGCCAGCAGCCCATATTCTGACAACACTAACTATGGCTACACCTTC. Its translation is CASSPYSDNTNYGYTF.